This entry concerns a single TCR beta chain. This specimen comes from a study of blood T cells in healthy people across ages. The CDR3 loop spans 14 amino acids. Between the trimmed V and J ends, which lost 6 bases and 6 bases, there was a span of 14 bases. The V gene's germline CDR1 is MGHDK and CDR2 SYGVNS. Combining a sample-barcoded 5' primer with a J-beta primer mix, a second PCR ran for about 6 to 11 cycles. TCRdb re-derived calls from the 5' RACE reads in MiXCR, one entry per CDR3 protein. Among approximately 1.5 million distinct CDR3 sequences listed, 42% were seen once. Source material: blood. The sequence came from a young woman in good health. The rearrangement links TRBV25-1 to TRBJ1-4; D not certain. The CDR3 region has the DNA TGTGCCAGCAGCGAGGGAGGGCCGGATGAAAAACTGTTTTTT. Its protein is CASSEGGPDEKLFF.